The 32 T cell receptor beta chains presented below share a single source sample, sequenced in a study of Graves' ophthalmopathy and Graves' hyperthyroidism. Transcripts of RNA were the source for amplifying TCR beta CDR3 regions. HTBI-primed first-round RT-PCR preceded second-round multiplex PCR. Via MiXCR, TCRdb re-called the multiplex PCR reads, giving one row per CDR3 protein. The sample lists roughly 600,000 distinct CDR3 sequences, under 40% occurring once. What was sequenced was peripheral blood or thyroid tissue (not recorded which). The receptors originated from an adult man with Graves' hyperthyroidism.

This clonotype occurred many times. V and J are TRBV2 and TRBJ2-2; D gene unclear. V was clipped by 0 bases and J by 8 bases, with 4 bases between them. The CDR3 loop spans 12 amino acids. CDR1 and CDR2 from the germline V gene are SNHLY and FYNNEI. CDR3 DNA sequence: TGTGCCAGCAGTGAAGCGGCGGGGGAGCTGTTTTTT. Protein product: CASSEAAGELFF.

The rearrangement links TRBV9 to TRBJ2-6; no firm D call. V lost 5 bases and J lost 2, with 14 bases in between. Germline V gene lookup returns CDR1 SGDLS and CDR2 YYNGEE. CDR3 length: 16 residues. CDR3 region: CASSLGWIAGANVLTF. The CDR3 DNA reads TGTGCCAGCAGTTTAGGGTGGATAGCTGGGGCCAACGTCCTGACTTTC.

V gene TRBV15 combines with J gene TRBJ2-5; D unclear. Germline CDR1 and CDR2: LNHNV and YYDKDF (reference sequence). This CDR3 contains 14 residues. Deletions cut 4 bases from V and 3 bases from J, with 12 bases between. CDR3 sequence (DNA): TGTGCCACCAGCACGACGGCGTTGGAAGAGACCCAGTACTTC. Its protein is CATSTTALEETQYF.

The CDR3, as DNA: TGTGCCAGTAGTATCGGACAGGTCTCCGAGCAGTACTTC. Translation: CASSIGQVSEQYF. The J gene is TRBJ2-7, the V gene TRBV19, with 7 positions matching TRBD1. The germline V gene encodes CDR1 LNHDA and CDR2 SQIVND (reference sequence). CDR3 length: 13 residues. V was pared by 3 bases and J by 6 bases, with 5 bases of the junction left unmatched.

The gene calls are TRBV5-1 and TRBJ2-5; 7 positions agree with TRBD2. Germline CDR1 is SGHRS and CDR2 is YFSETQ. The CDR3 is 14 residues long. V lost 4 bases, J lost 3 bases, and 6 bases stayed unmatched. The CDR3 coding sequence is TGCGCCAGCAGCAGCGGGGAGTTTGAAGAGACCCAGTACTTC. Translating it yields CASSSGEFEETQYF.

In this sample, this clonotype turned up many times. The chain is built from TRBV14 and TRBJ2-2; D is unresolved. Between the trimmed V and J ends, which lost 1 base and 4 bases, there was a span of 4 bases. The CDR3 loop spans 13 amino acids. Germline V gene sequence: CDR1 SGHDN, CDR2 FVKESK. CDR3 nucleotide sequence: TGTGCCAGCAGCCAAGCGGTCACCGGGGAGCTGTTTTTT. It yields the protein CASSQAVTGELFF.

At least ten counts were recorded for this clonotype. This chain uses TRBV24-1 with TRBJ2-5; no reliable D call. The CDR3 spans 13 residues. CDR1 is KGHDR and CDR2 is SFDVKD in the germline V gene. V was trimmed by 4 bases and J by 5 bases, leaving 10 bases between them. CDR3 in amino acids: CATSDTPEETQYF. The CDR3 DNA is TGTGCCACCAGTGACACTCCGGAGGAGACCCAGTACTTC.

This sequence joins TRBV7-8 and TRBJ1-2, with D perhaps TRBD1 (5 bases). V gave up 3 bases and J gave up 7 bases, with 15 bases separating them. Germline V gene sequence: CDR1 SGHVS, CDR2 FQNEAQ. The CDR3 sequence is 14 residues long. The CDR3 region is CASSFWAGMGGYTF. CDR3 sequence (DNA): TGTGCCAGCAGCTTTTGGGCAGGGATGGGTGGCTACACCTTC.

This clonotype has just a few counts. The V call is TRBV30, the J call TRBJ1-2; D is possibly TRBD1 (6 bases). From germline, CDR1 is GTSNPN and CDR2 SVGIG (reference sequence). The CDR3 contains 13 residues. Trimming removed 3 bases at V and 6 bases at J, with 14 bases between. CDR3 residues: CAWREQGLHGYTF. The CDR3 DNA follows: TGTGCCTGGAGGGAACAGGGTTTACATGGCTACACCTTC.

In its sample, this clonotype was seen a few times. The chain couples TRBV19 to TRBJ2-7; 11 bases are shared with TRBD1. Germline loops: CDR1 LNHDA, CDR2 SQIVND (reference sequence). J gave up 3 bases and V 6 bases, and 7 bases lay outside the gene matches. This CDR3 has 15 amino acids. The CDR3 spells CASSLRDRGDYEQYF. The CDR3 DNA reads TGTGCCAGTAGCCTTCGGGACAGGGGGGACTACGAGCAGTACTTC.

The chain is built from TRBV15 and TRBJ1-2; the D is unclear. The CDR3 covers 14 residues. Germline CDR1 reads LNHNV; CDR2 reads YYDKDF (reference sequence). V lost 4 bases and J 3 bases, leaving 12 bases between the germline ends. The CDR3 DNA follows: TGTGCCACCAGCACTAAAAGGTCCGACTATGGCTACACCTTC. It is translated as CATSTKRSDYGYTF.

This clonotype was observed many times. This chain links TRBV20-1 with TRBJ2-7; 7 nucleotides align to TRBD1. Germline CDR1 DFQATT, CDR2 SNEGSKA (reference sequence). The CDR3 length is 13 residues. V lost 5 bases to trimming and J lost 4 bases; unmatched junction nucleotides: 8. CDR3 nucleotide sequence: TGCAGTGCTCATCCGGGACAGTCATACGAGCAGTACTTC. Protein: CSAHPGQSYEQYF.

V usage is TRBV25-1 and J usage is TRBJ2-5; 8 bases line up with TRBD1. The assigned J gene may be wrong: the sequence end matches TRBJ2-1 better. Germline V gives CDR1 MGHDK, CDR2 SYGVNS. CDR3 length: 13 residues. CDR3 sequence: CASSEDRDNEQFF. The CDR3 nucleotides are TGTGCCAGCAGTGAGGACAGGGACAATGAGCAGTTCTTC.

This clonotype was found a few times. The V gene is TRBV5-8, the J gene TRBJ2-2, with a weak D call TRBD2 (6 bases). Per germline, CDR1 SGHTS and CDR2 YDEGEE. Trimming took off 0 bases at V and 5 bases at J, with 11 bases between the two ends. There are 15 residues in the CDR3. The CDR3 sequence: CASSLVTSQTGELFF. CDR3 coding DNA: TGTGCCAGCAGCTTGGTGACTAGTCAGACCGGGGAGCTGTTTTTT.

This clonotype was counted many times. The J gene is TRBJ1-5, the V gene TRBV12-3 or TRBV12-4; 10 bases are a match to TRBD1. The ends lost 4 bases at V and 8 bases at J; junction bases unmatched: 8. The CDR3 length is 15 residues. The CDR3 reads CASSWGDRGVEPQHF. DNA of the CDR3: TGTGCCAGCAGTTGGGGGGACAGGGGCGTTGAGCCCCAGCATTTT.

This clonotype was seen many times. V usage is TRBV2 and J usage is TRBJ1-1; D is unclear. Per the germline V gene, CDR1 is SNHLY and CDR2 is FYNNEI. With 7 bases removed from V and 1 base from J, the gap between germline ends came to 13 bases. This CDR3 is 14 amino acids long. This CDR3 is CASNLRPTNTEAFF. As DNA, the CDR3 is TGTGCCAGCAATCTCAGACCCACGAACACTGAAGCTTTCTTT.

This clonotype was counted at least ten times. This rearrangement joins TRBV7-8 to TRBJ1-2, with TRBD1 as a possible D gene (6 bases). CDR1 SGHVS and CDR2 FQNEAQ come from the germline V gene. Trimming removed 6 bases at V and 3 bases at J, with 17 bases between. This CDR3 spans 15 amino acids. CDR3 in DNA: TGTGCCAGCAGTCGGGAAGGGGCAGGGGACTATGGCTACACCTTC. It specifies CASSREGAGDYGYTF.

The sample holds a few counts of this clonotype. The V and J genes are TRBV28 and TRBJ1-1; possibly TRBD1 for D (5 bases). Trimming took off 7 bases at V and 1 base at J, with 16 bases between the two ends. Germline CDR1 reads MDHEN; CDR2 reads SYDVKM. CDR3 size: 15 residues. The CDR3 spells CASTPSAGRNTEAFF. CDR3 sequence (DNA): TGTGCCAGCACCCCAAGCGCAGGGAGGAACACTGAAGCTTTCTTT. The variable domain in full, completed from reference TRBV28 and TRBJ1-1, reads DVKVTQSSRYLVKRTGEKVFLECVQDMDHENMFWYRQDPGLGLRLIYFSYDVKMKEKGDIPEGYSVSREKKERFSLILESASTNQTSMYLCASTPSAGRNTEAFFGQGTRLTVV.

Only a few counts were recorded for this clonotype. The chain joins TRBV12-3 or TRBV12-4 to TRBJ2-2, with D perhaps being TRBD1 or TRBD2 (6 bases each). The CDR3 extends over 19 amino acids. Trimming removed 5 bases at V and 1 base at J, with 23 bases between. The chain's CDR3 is CASSSTSLRGQGNTGELFF. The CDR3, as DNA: TGTGCCAGCAGTAGCACCAGTCTCCGGGGGCAGGGGAACACCGGGGAGCTGTTTTTT.

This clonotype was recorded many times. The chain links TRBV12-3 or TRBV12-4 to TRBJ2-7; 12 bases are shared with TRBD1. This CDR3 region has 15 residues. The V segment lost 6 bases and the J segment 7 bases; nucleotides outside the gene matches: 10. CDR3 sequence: CASREPGQGAGEQYF. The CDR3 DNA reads TGTGCCAGCAGGGAACCGGGACAGGGGGCAGGAGAGCAGTACTTC.

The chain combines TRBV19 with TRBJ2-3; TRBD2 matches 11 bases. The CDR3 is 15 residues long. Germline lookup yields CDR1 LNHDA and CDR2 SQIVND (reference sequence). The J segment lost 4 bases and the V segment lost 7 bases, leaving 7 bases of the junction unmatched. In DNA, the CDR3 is TGTGCCAGTACAATAGCGGGAGGGCCGGCAGATACGCAGTATTTT. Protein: CASTIAGGPADTQYF.

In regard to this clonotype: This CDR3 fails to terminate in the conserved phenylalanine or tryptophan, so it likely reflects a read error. Here the CDR3 reads CSVVETGTSPLHS. CDR3 coding DNA: TGCAGCGTTGTGGAGACAGGGACTTCGCCCCTCCACTCT. The rearrangement joins TRBV29-1 to TRBJ1-6, with 7 bases identical to TRBD1. This CDR3 contains 13 residues. Per germline, CDR1 SQVTM and CDR2 ANQGSEA. V was pared by 4 bases and J by 13 bases, with 10 bases of the junction left unmatched.

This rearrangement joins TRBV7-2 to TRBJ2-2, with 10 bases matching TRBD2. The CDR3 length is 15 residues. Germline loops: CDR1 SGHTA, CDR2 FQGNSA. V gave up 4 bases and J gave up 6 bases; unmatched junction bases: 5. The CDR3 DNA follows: TGTGCCAGCAGCTCCTTAGCGGGGGGCCCCGGGGAGCTGTTTTTT. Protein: CASSSLAGGPGELFF.

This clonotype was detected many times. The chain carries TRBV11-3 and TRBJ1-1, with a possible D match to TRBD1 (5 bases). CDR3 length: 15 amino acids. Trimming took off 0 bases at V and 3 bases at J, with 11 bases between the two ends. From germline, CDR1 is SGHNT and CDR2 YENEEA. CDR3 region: CASSLEAGWHTEAFF. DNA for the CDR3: TGTGCCAGCAGCTTAGAGGCAGGGTGGCACACTGAAGCTTTCTTT.

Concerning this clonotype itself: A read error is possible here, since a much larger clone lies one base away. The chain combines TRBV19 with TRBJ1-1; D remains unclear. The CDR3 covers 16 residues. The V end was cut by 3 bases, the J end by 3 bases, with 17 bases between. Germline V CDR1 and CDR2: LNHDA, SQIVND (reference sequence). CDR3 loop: CASSMDSGTLDTEAFF. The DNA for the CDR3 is TGTGCCAGTAGTATGGATTCGGGAACCTTGGACACTGAAGCTTTCTTT.

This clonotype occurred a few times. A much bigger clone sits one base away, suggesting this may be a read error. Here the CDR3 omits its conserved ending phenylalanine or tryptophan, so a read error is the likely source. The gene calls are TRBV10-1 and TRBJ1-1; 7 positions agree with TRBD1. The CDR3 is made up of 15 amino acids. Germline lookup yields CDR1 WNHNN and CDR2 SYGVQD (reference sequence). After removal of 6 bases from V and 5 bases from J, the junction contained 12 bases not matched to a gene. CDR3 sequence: CASSPFYDRETEAFL. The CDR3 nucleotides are TGCGCCAGCAGCCCCTTCTACGACAGGGAAACTGAAGCTTTCCTT.

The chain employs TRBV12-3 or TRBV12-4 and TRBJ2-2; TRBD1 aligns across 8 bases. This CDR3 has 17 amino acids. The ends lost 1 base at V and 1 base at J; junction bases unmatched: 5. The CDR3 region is CASSLETGTGNTGELFF. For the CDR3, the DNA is TGTGCCAGCAGTTTAGAGACTGGGACAGGGAACACCGGGGAGCTGTTTTTT.

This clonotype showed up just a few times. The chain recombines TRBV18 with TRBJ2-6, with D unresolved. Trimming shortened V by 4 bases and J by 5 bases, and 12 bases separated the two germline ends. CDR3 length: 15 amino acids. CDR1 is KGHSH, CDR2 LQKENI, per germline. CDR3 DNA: TGTGCCAGCTCACACAATCCTCTGAGGGCCAACGTCCTGACTTTC. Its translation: CASSHNPLRANVLTF.

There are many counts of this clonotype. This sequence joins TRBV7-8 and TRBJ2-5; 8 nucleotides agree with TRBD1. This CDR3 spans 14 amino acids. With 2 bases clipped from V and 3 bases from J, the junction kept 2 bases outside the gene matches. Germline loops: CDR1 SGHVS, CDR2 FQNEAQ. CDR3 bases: TGTGCCAGCAGCTTAACGGGACAGGAAGAGACCCAGTACTTC. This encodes CASSLTGQEETQYF. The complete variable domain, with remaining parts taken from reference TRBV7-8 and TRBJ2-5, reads GAGVSQSPRYKVAKRGQDVALRCDPISGHVSLFWYQQALGQGPEFLTYFQNEAQLDKSGLPSDRFFAERPEGSVSTLKIQRTQQEDSAVYLCASSLTGQEETQYFGPGTRLLVL.

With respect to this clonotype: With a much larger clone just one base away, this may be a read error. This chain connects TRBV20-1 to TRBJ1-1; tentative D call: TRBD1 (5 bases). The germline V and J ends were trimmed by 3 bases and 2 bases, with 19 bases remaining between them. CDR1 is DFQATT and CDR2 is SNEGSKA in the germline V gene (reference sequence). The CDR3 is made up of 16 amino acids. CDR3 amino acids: CSASRAGRRVNTEAFF. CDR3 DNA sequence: TGCAGTGCTAGCAGGGCAGGGCGAAGAGTAAACACTGAAGCTTTCTTT.

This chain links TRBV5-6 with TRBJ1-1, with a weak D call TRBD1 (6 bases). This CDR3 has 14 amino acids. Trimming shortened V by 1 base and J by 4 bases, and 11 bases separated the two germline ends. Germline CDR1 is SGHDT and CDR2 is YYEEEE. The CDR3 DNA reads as TGTGCCAGCAGCTTGACAGGGATTTCCACTGAAGCTTTCTTT. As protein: CASSLTGISTEAFF.

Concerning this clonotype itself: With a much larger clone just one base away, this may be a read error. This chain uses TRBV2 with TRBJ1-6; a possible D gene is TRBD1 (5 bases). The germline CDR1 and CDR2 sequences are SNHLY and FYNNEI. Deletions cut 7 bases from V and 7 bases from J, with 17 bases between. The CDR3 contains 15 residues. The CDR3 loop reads CASTCRTKGNSPLHF. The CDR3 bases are TGTGCCAGCACTTGCCGGACAAAGGGGAATTCACCCCTCCACTTT.